What follows are 29 T cell receptor beta chains derived from one specimen sequenced in a study of blood T cell repertoires in COVID-19. Profiled with immunoSEQ multiplex PCR; TCRdb holds only in-frame clones, not every one. The sample records around 200,000 clones, about 88% being singletons. Sequenced input: peripheral blood. Receptor source: a woman older than 75 in a cohort sampled during active or convalescent COVID-19.

The chain joins TRBV9 to TRBJ1-1, with D uncertain. V lost 4 bases and J 6 bases, leaving 10 bases between the germline ends. CDR1 and CDR2 from the germline V gene are SGDLS and YYNGEE. The CDR3 is made up of 12 amino acids. DNA of the CDR3: TGTGCCAGCAGCACGAATGGGCCTGAAGCTTTCTTT. The encoded protein is CASSTNGPEAFF.

This clone was seen only a few times. This chain links TRBV6-5 with TRBJ2-5, with 13 nucleotides matching TRBD2. CDR1 is MNHEY, CDR2 SVGAGI, per germline. There are 14 residues in the CDR3. Trimming at V came to 7 bases and at J to 2 bases, leaving 1 base not matched to a gene. CDR3 coding DNA: TGTGCCAGCACGGGACTAGCGGGGCAAGAGACCCAGTACTTC. It translates to CASTGLAGQETQYF.

This clone is a singleton in its sample. This sequence joins TRBV15 and TRBJ2-7; 7 bases line up with TRBD2. The CDR3 contains 16 residues. Germline CDR1 LNHNV, CDR2 YYDKDF (reference sequence). V lost 0 bases, J lost 3 bases, and 8 bases stayed unmatched. The CDR3 DNA is TGTGCCACCAGCAGAGAGGGAGGGCGGCGCTTCTACGAGCAGTACTTC. This gives the protein CATSREGGRRFYEQYF.

The chain couples TRBV16 to TRBJ1-5, with TRBD1 matching 8 bases. V dropped 5 bases and J dropped 5; count of bases not matched to a gene: 5. The CDR3 runs 14 residues. Per the germline V gene, CDR1 is KGHSY and CDR2 is FQNENV. The CDR3 protein is CASSEQGVDQPQHF. In DNA, the CDR3 is TGTGCCAGCAGCGAACAGGGGGTAGATCAGCCCCAGCATTTT.

This chain joins TRBV2 and TRBJ2-1; 15 bases fit TRBD2. The CDR3 runs 16 residues. The V and J ends lost 5 bases and 6 bases, in that order; junction bases with no gene match: 5. Germline CDR1 is SNHLY and CDR2 is FYNNEI. CDR3 region: CASSWGLAGGGNEQFF. The CDR3 coding sequence is TGTGCCAGCAGTTGGGGACTAGCGGGAGGAGGCAATGAGCAGTTCTTC.

V usage is TRBV7-9 and J usage is TRBJ1-6; a possible D gene is TRBD1 (5 bases). The germline CDR1 and CDR2 sequences are SEHNR and FQNEAQ (reference sequence). Trimming shortened V by 5 bases and J by 9 bases, and 14 bases separated the two germline ends. There are 14 residues in the CDR3. The CDR3: CASSLGGIGSPLHF. The CDR3 coding sequence is TGTGCCAGCAGCCTGGGGGGGATTGGTTCACCCCTCCACTTT.

This clone came up once. The chain carries TRBV2 and TRBJ1-5; D might be TRBD1 (5 bases). The CDR3 is 16 residues long. The V and J ends lost 2 bases and 2 bases respectively, with 13 bases between them. Looked up from germline, CDR1 is SNHLY and CDR2 is FYNNEI. CDR3 in amino acids: CASSELGPAGNQPQHF. The CDR3 DNA is TGTGCCAGCAGTGAACTGGGGCCAGCTGGCAATCAGCCCCAGCATTTT.

The V gene is TRBV25-1, the J gene TRBJ2-7; D is perhaps TRBD2 (6 bases). The CDR3 has 12 amino acids. CDR1 MGHDK and CDR2 SYGVNS come from the germline V gene. V lost 3 bases and J lost 4, with 7 bases in between. CDR3 sequence reads: CASSEGGYEQYF. The DNA for the CDR3 is TGTGCCAGCAGTGAGGGGGGTTACGAGCAGTACTTC.

The rearrangement joins TRBV9 to TRBJ2-7; 7 positions match TRBD1. The ends lost 0 bases at V and 6 bases at J; junction bases unmatched: 9. This CDR3 has 15 amino acids. Germline V gives CDR1 SGDLS, CDR2 YYNGEE. The CDR3 DNA is TGTGCCAGCAGCGTAGCTGAGGGGGCCTCCGGCGAGCAGTACTTC. Translation: CASSVAEGASGEQYF.

The CDR3 DNA follows: TGTGCCAGCTCACCAGGGCTAGCGGGAGGAGATACGCAGTATTTT. This sequence encodes CASSPGLAGGDTQYF. The rearrangement joins TRBV18 to TRBJ2-3, with 11 bases matching TRBD2. Germline V lookup: CDR1 KGHSH, CDR2 LQKENI. This CDR3 region has 15 residues. V shed 2 bases, J shed 5 bases, and the junction held 3 bases outside the gene matches.

This chain connects TRBV7-2 to TRBJ2-7; 8 nucleotides match TRBD2. V trimming: 1 base; J trimming: 4 bases; junction bases outside the gene matches: 9. In germline, CDR1 is SGHTA, CDR2 FQGNSA. This CDR3 spans 16 amino acids. CDR3 sequence: CASSLDLGLGLYEQYF. The DNA of the CDR3 is TGTGCCAGCAGCTTAGATTTGGGACTAGGGTTGTACGAGCAGTACTTC.

V is TRBV19 and J is TRBJ2-6, with 8 nucleotides matching TRBD1. V was clipped by 5 bases and J by 2 bases; unmatched bases: 5. CDR1 and CDR2 (germline): LNHDA, SQIVND (reference sequence). CDR3 size: 16 residues. The CDR3 sequence: CASSRTTGAGANVLTF. CDR3 DNA sequence: TGTGCCAGTAGTCGCACGACAGGGGCTGGGGCCAACGTCCTGACTTTC.

The chain carries TRBV19 and TRBJ2-2; 8 bases fit TRBD2. The CDR3 length is 16 residues. Germline lookup yields CDR1 LNHDA and CDR2 SQIVND (reference sequence). The junction had 10 bases not matched to a gene; V was cut back by 4 bases and J by 6 bases. The CDR3 DNA sequence: TGTGCCAGTAGTACCGACAAAGGGACTAGACCCGGGGAGCTGTTTTTT. Translating it yields CASSTDKGTRPGELFF.

The rearrangement uses TRBV7-2 and TRBJ1-5; 7 nucleotides line up with TRBD1. This CDR3 is 14 amino acids long. From germline, CDR1 is SGHTA and CDR2 FQGNSA. The ends lost 1 base at V and 5 bases at J; junction bases unmatched: 2. In nucleotides, the CDR3 is TGTGCCAGCAGCTTAGGACAGGGCGATCAGCCCCAGCATTTT. This codes for CASSLGQGDQPQHF.

V and J are TRBV10-3 and TRBJ1-3; 8 nucleotides agree with TRBD1. Trimming removed 4 bases from V and 2 bases from J; junction bases left unmatched: 4. This CDR3 contains 15 residues. CDR1 is ENHRY, CDR2 SYGVKD, per germline. CDR3 DNA sequence: TGTGCCATCAGTGGTGGGACAGGTGCTGGAAACACCATATATTTT. This codes for CAISGGTGAGNTIYF.

A single count supports this clone. CDR3 region: CASSQDGATGLAPLHF. In nucleotides, the CDR3 is TGCGCCAGCAGCCAAGATGGTGCGACAGGGTTGGCACCCCTCCACTTT. The V and J genes are TRBV4-1 and TRBJ1-6; TRBD1 aligns across 7 bases. Germline V gene lookup returns CDR1 MGHRA and CDR2 YSYEKL. This CDR3 contains 16 residues. V shed 0 bases and J 11 bases; nucleotides not matched to a gene: 10.

This clone was recorded only once. The chain links TRBV3-1 (or the pseudogene TRBV3-2) to TRBJ1-1; D remains unclear. The V and J ends lost 6 bases and 2 bases respectively, with 13 bases between them. Germline CDR1 and CDR2: LGHDT and YNNKEL (reference sequence). The CDR3 loop spans 14 amino acids. CDR3 nucleotide sequence: TGTGCCAGCAGGTACGGAGGACTCAACACTGAAGCTTTCTTT. Residues: CASRYGGLNTEAFF.

The chain links TRBV10-1 to TRBJ2-1; 9 bases align to TRBD2. V lost 3 bases, J lost 3 bases, and 21 bases stayed unmatched. Germline V lookup: CDR1 WNHNN, CDR2 SYGVQD (reference sequence). This CDR3 spans 21 amino acids. The CDR3 DNA reads TGCGCCAGCAGTGAAGGTTGGGTGGGTCTAGCGGGGAAGTCGGTCTACAATGAGCAGTTCTTC. Translating it yields CASSEGWVGLAGKSVYNEQFF.

The chain carries TRBV4-2 and TRBJ2-1; possible D gene TRBD2, 6 bases. V was clipped by 1 base and J by 4 bases, with 14 bases between them. This CDR3 contains 16 residues. The germline V gene encodes CDR1 LGHNA and CDR2 YNFKEQ. This CDR3 reads CASSQGLGDAYNEQFF. DNA for the CDR3: TGTGCCAGCAGCCAAGGACTAGGCGATGCGTACAATGAGCAGTTCTTC.

This chain joins TRBV3-1 (or the pseudogene TRBV3-2) and TRBJ2-2, with a weak D call TRBD2 (5 bases). This CDR3 has 15 residues. The V gene's germline CDR1 is LGHDT and CDR2 YNNKEL (reference sequence). Trimming cost V 4 bases and J 0 bases, with 9 bases left between them. This chain's CDR3 is CASSLGAANTGELFF. CDR3 in DNA: TGTGCCAGCAGCCTGGGAGCGGCGAACACCGGGGAGCTGTTTTTT.

The V and J genes are TRBV30 and TRBJ1-4; no reliable D call. This CDR3 is 12 amino acids long. Germline V gene data show CDR1 as GTSNPN and CDR2 as SVGIG (reference sequence). Trimming removed 3 bases at V and 6 bases at J, with 8 bases between. CDR3 protein: CAWSPRYEKLFF. The CDR3 DNA reads as TGTGCCTGGAGCCCCAGATATGAAAAACTGTTTTTT.

The chain links TRBV2 to TRBJ1-5, with D tentatively TRBD1 (6 bases). Trimming pared 7 bases from V and 5 bases from J, leaving 12 bases between. CDR3 length: 13 residues. The germline V gene has CDR1 SNHLY and CDR2 FYNNEI. The CDR3 nucleotides read TGTGCCAGCAAAATGGACAGTTATCAGCCCCAGCATTTT. It translates to CASKMDSYQPQHF.

CDR3 DNA sequence: TGCAGCGTTGTGGCTAGCGGGGGGCTCAGGAGCTCCTACAATGAGCAGTTCTTC. Its translation: CSVVASGGLRSSYNEQFF. This chain joins TRBV29-1 and TRBJ2-1; 11 bases are shared with TRBD2. The germline gives CDR1 SQVTM, CDR2 ANQGSEA. This CDR3 comprises 18 residues. V was pared by 4 bases and J by 0 bases, with 11 bases of the junction left unmatched.

The V and J genes are TRBV6-2 or TRBV6-3 and TRBJ2-3, with TRBD2 matching over 9 bases. CDR1 is MNHEY and CDR2 is SVGEGT in the germline V gene. CDR3 length: 14 amino acids. With 5 bases clipped from V and 5 bases from J, the junction kept 5 bases outside the gene matches. The CDR3 loop reads CASSIAGAIDTQYF. The DNA for the CDR3 is TGTGCCAGCAGTATAGCGGGAGCAATAGATACGCAGTATTTT.

The chain has TRBV10-1 and TRBJ2-3; 12 bases agree with TRBD1. The CDR3 contains 15 residues. Looked up from germline, CDR1 is WNHNN and CDR2 is SYGVQD (reference sequence). The trim removed 5 bases at V and 4 bases at J, leaving 4 bases unmatched. CDR3 in DNA: TGCGCCAGCAGTTCCGGGACAGGGGGCGCAGATACGCAGTATTTT. Residues: CASSSGTGGADTQYF.

V and J are TRBV6-2 or TRBV6-3 and TRBJ2-5, with 12 positions matching TRBD2. J gave up 2 bases and V 5 bases, and 9 bases lay outside the gene matches. The CDR3 length is 17 residues. Germline values: CDR1 MNHEY, CDR2 SVGEGT. The CDR3 DNA reads TGTGCCAGCAGTCCCCCCGGACTAGCGGGGATTCAAGAGACCCAGTACTTC. The encoded protein is CASSPPGLAGIQETQYF.

The genes are TRBV6-6 and TRBJ1-1; TRBD1 might be the D (6 bases). Germline-derived CDR1 and CDR2 are MNHNY and SVGAGI (reference sequence). This CDR3 region has 14 residues. Trimming shortened V by 6 bases and J by 2 bases, and 13 bases separated the two germline ends. The CDR3 DNA reads TGTGCCAGCAGCCTGACAGGTTCTAACACTGAAGCTTTCTTT. Protein product: CASSLTGSNTEAFF.

The genes are TRBV6-5 and TRBJ1-4; D is possibly TRBD1 (5 bases). V lost 2 bases, J lost 5 bases, and 9 bases lay in between. The CDR3 spans 14 residues. Germline assignment: CDR1 MNHEY and CDR2 SVGAGI. The CDR3 DNA follows: TGTGCCAGCAGTTACAATCGGGGGAATGAAAAACTGTTTTTT. Its protein is CASSYNRGNEKLFF.

The chain combines TRBV2 with TRBJ2-1, with 9 positions matching TRBD2. The CDR3 sequence is 15 residues long. Germline CDR1 is SNHLY and CDR2 is FYNNEI. The V gene end was trimmed by 6 bases and the J gene end by 3 bases; junction bases not matched to a gene: 6. The CDR3 loop is CASRRTSVFYNEQFF. For the CDR3, the DNA is TGTGCCAGCAGAAGGACTAGCGTCTTCTACAATGAGCAGTTCTTC.